This T cell receptor (beta chain) was captured by sequencing in a study of cytomegalovirus exposure and HLA in healthy donors. The study, taken as a whole, reports: In a later analysis, the majority of CMV-associated beta chains seemingly showed HLA restriction.

Donors showed nominal health when sampled, although they likely had unrecorded immune exposures. As for this clone: Antigen unknown.

Trimming removed 3 bases at V and 1 base at J, with 17 bases between. CDR1 is WNHNN, CDR2 SYGVQD, per germline (reference sequence). This CDR3 is built from 17 residues. Primers included in the PCR were 60 Vbeta and 13 Jbeta primers. In the source study's methods: Later analysis identified approximately 88 million unique TCR beta chains, approximately 10 million shared. Repertoires were generated with immunoSEQ multiplex PCR, while TCRdb's copy carries only in-frame clones and drops some. V and J calls and clone size are copied from that table; D and trimming were computed from the DNA. The table has 90,000 to 120,000 clones, more than 75% seen once.

Sequencing was carried out using PBMCs. The source is a man younger than 40 in good health and CMV-seropositive. The V and J genes are TRBV10-1 and TRBJ2-3; a possible D gene is TRBD2 (7 bases). The CDR3 reads CASSEGGGGLRTDTQYF. The DNA of the CDR3 is TGCGCCAGCAGTGAAGGAGGGGGGGGACTTCGCACAGATACGCAGTATTTT.